The 11 T cell receptor beta chains below all came from one sample that was sequenced in a study of T cell clonality in common variable immunodeficiency. Study-wide results and caveats: Common variable immunodeficiency TCR beta sequences reportedly had fewer deletions and N-nucleotide insertions.

Profiled with immunoSEQ multiplex PCR; TCRdb holds only in-frame clones, not every one. Sampling found about 33,000 clones, none seen once. These receptors have no identified antigens. Sequencing input: peripheral blood mononuclear cells. These receptors were collected from a human donor with common variable immunodeficiency.

At least ten counts were recorded for this clone. The missing CDR3 end, 3 residues past where the read stops, is filled in from the germline J gene. This chain uses TRBV5-8 with TRBJ1-1; D remains ambiguous. CDR1 is SGHTS and CDR2 is YDEGEE in the germline V gene. V was trimmed by 2 bases and J by 1 base, leaving 6 bases between them. There are 13 residues in the CDR3. Incomplete CDR3 DNA: TGTGCCAGCAGCTTCCCCCAGAACACTGAA. Translation: CASSFPQNTE. The CDR3 reads in full as CASSFPQNTEAFF.

This clone was found a few times. The read stops 3 residues short of the end of the CDR3; the missing end is completed from the germline J gene. This chain joins TRBV29-1 and TRBJ1-2; 9 nucleotides match TRBD1. Trimming took 5 bases from V and 2 from J; bases not matched to a gene: 9. This CDR3 comprises 15 residues. The germline V gene encodes CDR1 SQVTM and CDR2 ANQGSEA. The CDR3 protein is CSVTGGSSGNYGYTF. The sequenced part of the CDR3 DNA is TGCAGCGTTACAGGGGGCAGTTCGGGAAACTATGGC.

In this sample, this clone turned up a few times. With the read ending 3 residues before the CDR3 end, the germline J gene is used to fill in that end. The rearrangement links TRBV6-1 to TRBJ1-5; weak D call: TRBD1 (6 bases). The CDR3 has 15 amino acids. The germline V and J ends were trimmed by 4 bases and 3 bases, with 13 bases remaining between them. Germline CDR1 reads MNHNS; CDR2 reads SASEGT. The CDR3 sequence is CASSASTGINQPQHF. The covered CDR3 bases are TGTGCCAGCAGTGCCAGTACAGGGATCAATCAGCCC.

This clone came up a few times. The read ends 3 residues early relative to the CDR3; the germline J gene fills the gap. The chain links TRBV2 to TRBJ2-7; 8 bases are shared with TRBD1. The junction had 12 bases not matched to a gene; V was cut back by 6 bases and J by 5 bases. The germline V gene has CDR1 SNHLY and CDR2 FYNNEI. This CDR3 region has 15 residues. CDR3 in amino acids: CASRGAGTGPHEQYF. CDR3 DNA, as far as it was read: TGTGCCAGCAGGGGAGCCGGGACAGGTCCCCACGAG.

This clone has at least ten counts. Coverage ceases 3 residues before the CDR3 finishes, and the germline J gene fills in the end. The chain combines TRBV9 with TRBJ2-7, with D possibly being TRBD2 (6 bases). This CDR3 is 15 amino acids long. Germline V lookup: CDR1 SGDLS, CDR2 YYNGEE. Trimming took 0 bases from V and 6 from J, leaving 16 bases between them. Partial CDR3 DNA: TGTGCCAGCAGCGTAGACCCCGGGACTTCCAGCGAG. It translates to CASSVDPGTSSE. The full CDR3 sequence reads CASSVDPGTSSEQYF.

This clone showed up just a few times. The CDR3 extends 3 residues past the end of the read, so its final part is completed from the germline J gene. The rearrangement uses TRBV20-1 and TRBJ2-5, with TRBD1 identical over 9 bases. After removal of 5 bases from V and 2 bases from J, the junction contained 3 bases not matched to a gene. Per germline, CDR1 DFQATT and CDR2 SNEGSKA (reference sequence). The CDR3 is made up of 13 amino acids. The chain's CDR3 is CSAPDRGQETQYF. Incomplete CDR3 DNA: TGCAGTGCTCCGGACAGGGGTCAAGAGACC.

This clone was counted between two and nine times. Read sequence stops 3 residues before the CDR3 end, and the germline J gene provides the missing end. The chain links TRBV19 to TRBJ1-2; 9 positions match TRBD1. From germline, CDR1 is LNHDA and CDR2 SQIVND (reference sequence). CDR3 length: 13 amino acids. The CDR3 protein is CASSIGTGSGYTF. CDR3 DNA (partial): TGTGCCAGTAGTATTGGGACAGGGTCCGGC. Complete variable domain (other parts from reference TRBV19 and TRBJ1-2): DGGITQSPKYLFRKEGQNVTLSCEQNLNHDAMYWYRQDPGQGLRLIYYSQIVNDFQKGDIAEGYSVSREKKESFPLTVTSAQKNPTAFYLCASSIGTGSGYTFGSGTRLTVV.

This clone came up many times. The CDR3 end lies 3 residues beyond the end of the read and is filled in from the germline J gene. The chain recombines TRBV2 with TRBJ1-2; no reliable D call. The length of the CDR3 is 13 residues. Germline V gene data show CDR1 as SNHLY and CDR2 as FYNNEI. Between the trimmed V and J ends, which lost 5 bases and 3 bases, there was a span of 10 bases. CDR3 bases read: TGTGCCAGCAGTCCCGACAAGTACTATGGC. The encoded protein is CASSPDKYYG. The full CDR3 is CASSPDKYYGYTF.

The CDR3: CSADRSQVSGNTIYF. CDR3 DNA, as far as it was read: TGCAGTGCCGACAGATCACAGGTCTCTGGAAACACC. This rearrangement joins TRBV20-1 to TRBJ1-3; D possibly corresponds to TRBD1 (5 bases). The read is 3 residues too short to cover the CDR3 end, so that end is filled in from the germline J gene. From germline, CDR1 is DFQATT and CDR2 SNEGSKA (reference sequence). The CDR3 runs to 15 residues. Trimming pared 6 bases from V and 0 bases from J, leaving 15 bases between.

This clone was detected a few times. With the read ending 3 residues before the CDR3 end, the germline J gene is used to fill in that end. V is TRBV5-1 and J is TRBJ2-6; 7 bases map to TRBD1. The length of the CDR3 is 15 residues. V lost 3 bases to trimming and J lost 2 bases; unmatched junction nucleotides: 2. CDR1 and CDR2 (germline): SGHRS, YFSETQ. The sequenced part of the CDR3 DNA is TGCGCCAGCAGCTCTGGGACAGCTGGGGCCAACGTC. The encoded protein is CASSSGTAGANV. The whole CDR3 is CASSSGTAGANVLTF.

Remarks on this clone: The sequence runs out 3 residues before the end of the CDR3; the remainder is reconstructed from the germline J gene. This sequence joins TRBV7-6 and TRBJ2-3; weak D call: TRBD2 (6 bases). The CDR3 extends over 15 amino acids. V was trimmed by 5 bases and J by 2 bases, leaving 14 bases between them. Germline assignment: CDR1 SGHVS and CDR2 FNYEAQ. CDR3 amino acids: CASSGSSANTDTQYF. The covered CDR3 bases are TGTGCCAGCAGCGGCTCTAGCGCCAACACAGATACG. The whole variable domain, filled in from reference TRBV7-6 and TRBJ2-3, reads GAGVSQSPRYKVTKRGQDVALRCDPISGHVSLYWYRQALGQGPEFLTYFNYEAQQDKSGLPNDRFSAERPEGSISTLTIQRTEQRDSAMYRCASSGSSANTDTQYFGPGTRLTVL.